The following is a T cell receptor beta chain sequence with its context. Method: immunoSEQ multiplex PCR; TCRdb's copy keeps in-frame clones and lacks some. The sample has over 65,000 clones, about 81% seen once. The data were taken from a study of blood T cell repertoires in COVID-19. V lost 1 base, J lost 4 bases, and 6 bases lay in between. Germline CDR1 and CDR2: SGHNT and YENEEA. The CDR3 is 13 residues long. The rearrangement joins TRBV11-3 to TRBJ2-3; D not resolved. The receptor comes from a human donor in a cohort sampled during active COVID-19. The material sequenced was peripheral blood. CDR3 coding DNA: TGTGCCAGCAGCTTAGTCGCGGCAGATACGCAGTATTTT. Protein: CASSLVAADTQYF.